This TCR beta chain was captured in a study of cytomegalovirus exposure and HLA in healthy donors. Germline assignment: CDR1 SGHRS and CDR2 YFSETQ. Trimming removed 0 bases from V and 3 bases from J, with 10 bases in between. The CDR3 is 15 residues long. Amplification used 60 Vbeta primers and 13 Jbeta primers. Sequencing used immunoSEQ multiplex PCR; TCRdb keeps in-frame clones, though not all of them. The table shows approximately 120,000 clones, with roughly 77% occurring only once. This clone was found once. The V and J genes are TRBV5-1 and TRBJ1-5; D is unclear. Sequencing was done on a sample of PBMCs. This TCR was recovered from a woman in her twenties or thirties in good health and CMV-seronegative. Written as DNA, the CDR3 is TGCGCCAGCAGCTTGGGCCCTGGGCTCAATCAGCCCCAGCATTTT. It translates to CASSLGPGLNQPQHF.